This T cell receptor (beta chain) was observed in a study of T cell responses to AZD1222 COVID-19 vaccine. Regarding this clone: What it binds is unknown.

The data were produced by immunoSEQ multiplex PCR, yet TCRdb's version contains in-frame clones alone and is incomplete. The data contain roughly 150,000 clones, about 91% of them singletons. Study-level points and caveats: A rise in Spike-specific TCR breadth and depth followed two AZD1222 doses. Reports say nearly half of spike-specific TCRs go after unmutated variant regions. Most donors were white British, females outnumbered males, and clonal diversity was possibly underestimated.

The TCR was taken from an adult in good health. The starting material was peripheral blood, obtained on day 0 of MenACWY control vaccination.

DNA for the CDR3: TGTGCCAGCAGTTTAAGGACTAGCGGGAGAGGCGAGCAGTTCTTC. This translates into CASSLRTSGRGEQFF. The V and J genes are TRBV6-5 and TRBJ2-1, with 13 bases lining up with TRBD2. The germline V gene encodes CDR1 MNHEY and CDR2 SVGAGI. J lost 10 bases, V lost 4 bases, and 7 bases had no gene match. The CDR3 loop spans 15 amino acids.